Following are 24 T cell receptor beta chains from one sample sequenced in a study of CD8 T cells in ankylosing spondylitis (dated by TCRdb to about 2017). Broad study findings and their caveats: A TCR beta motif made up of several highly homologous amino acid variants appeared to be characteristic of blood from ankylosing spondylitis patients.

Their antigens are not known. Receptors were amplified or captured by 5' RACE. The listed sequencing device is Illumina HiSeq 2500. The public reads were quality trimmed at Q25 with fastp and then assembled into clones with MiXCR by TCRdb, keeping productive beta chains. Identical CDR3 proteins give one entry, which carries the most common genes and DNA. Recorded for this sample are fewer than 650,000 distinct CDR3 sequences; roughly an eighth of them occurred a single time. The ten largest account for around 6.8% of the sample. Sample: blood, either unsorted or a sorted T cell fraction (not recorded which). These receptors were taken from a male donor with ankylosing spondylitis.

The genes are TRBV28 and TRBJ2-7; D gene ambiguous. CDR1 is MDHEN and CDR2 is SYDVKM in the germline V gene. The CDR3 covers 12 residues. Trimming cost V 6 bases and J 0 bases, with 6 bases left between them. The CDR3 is CASSGPSYEQYF. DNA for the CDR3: TGTGCCAGCAGCGGGCCCTCCTACGAGCAGTACTTC.

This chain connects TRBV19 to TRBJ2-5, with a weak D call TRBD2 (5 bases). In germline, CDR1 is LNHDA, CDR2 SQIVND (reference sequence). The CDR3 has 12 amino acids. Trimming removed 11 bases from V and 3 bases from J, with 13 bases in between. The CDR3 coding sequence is TGTGCCCCTCGAGGGAAAGAAGAGACCCAGTACTTC. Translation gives CAPRGKEETQYF.

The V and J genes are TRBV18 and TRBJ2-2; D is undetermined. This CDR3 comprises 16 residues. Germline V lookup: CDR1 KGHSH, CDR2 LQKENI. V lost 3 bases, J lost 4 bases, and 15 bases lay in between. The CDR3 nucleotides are TGTGCCAGCTCACCCGGCGGAAACGTTTTCACCGGGGAGCTGTTTTTT. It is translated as CASSPGGNVFTGELFF.

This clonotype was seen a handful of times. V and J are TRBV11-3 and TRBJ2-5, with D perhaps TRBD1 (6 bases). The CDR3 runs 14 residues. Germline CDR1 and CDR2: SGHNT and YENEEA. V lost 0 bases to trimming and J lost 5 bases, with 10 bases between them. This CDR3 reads CASSLEGGWETQYF. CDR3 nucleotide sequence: TGTGCCAGCAGCTTAGAAGGGGGTTGGGAGACCCAGTACTTC.

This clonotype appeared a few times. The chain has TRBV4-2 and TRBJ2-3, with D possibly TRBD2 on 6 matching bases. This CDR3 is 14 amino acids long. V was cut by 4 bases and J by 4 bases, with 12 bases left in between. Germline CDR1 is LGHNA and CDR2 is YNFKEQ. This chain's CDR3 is CASSPVRGADTQYF. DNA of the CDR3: TGTGCCAGCAGCCCCGTGCGGGGTGCAGATACGCAGTATTTT.

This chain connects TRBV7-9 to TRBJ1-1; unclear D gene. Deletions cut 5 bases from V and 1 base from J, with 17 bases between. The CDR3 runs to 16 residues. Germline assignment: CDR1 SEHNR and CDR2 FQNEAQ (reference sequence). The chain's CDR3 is CASSPDTAYSNTEAFF. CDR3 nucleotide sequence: TGTGCCAGCAGCCCAGATACAGCATACTCGAACACTGAAGCTTTCTTT.

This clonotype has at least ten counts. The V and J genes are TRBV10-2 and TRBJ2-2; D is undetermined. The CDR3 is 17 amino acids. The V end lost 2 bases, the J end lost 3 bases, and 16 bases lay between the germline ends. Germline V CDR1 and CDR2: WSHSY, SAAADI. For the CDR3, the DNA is TGCGCCAGCAGTGAGCCTCTGGACCTTTCGGACACCGGGGAGCTGTTTTTT. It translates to CASSEPLDLSDTGELFF.

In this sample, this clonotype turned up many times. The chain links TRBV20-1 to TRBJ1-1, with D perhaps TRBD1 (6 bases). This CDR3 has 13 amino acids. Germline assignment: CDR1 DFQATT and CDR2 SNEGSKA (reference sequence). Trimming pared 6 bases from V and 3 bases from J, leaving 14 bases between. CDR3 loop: CSAGTPGDTEAFF. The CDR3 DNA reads TGCAGTGCGGGGACCCCAGGGGACACTGAAGCTTTCTTT.

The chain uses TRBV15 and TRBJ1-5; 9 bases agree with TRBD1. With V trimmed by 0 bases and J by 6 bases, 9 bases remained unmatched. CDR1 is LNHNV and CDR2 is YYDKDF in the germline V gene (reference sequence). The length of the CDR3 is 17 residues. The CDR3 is CATSRDPEDRGSQPQHF. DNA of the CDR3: TGTGCCACCAGCAGAGACCCTGAGGACAGGGGCTCTCAGCCCCAGCATTTT.

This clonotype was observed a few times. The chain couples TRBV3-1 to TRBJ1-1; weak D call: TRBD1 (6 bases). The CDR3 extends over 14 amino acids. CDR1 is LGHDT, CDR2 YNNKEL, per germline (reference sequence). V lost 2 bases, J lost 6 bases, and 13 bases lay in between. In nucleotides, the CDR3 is TGTGCCAGCAGCCAAAGGGGGGGGGCCCCTGAAGCTTTCTTT. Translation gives CASSQRGGAPEAFF.

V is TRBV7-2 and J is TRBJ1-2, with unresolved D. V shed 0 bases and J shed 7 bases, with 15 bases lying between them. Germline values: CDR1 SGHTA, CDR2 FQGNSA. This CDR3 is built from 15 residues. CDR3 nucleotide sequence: TGTGCCAGCAGCTTAGCGGGTCCTGGGGTAGGTGGCTACACCTTC. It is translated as CASSLAGPGVGGYTF.

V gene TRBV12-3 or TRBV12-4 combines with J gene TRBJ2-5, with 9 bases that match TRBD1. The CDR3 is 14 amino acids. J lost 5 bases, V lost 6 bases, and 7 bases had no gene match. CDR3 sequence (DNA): TGTGCCAGCAGACAGGGGGCTCAAGGGGAGACCCAGTACTTC. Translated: CASRQGAQGETQYF.

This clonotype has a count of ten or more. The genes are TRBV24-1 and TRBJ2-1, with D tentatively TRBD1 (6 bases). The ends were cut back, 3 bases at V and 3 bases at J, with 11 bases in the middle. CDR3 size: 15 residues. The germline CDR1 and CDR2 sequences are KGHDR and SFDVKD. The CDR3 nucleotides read TGTGCCACCAGTGATCACCGACAGGACTACAATGAGCAGTTCTTC. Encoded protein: CATSDHRQDYNEQFF.

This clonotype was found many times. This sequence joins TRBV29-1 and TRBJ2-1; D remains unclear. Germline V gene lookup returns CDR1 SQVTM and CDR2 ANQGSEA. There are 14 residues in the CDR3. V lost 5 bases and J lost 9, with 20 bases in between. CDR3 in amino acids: CSVRHLSKIGEQFF. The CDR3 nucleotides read TGCAGCGTTCGCCACTTATCGAAGATCGGTGAGCAGTTCTTC.

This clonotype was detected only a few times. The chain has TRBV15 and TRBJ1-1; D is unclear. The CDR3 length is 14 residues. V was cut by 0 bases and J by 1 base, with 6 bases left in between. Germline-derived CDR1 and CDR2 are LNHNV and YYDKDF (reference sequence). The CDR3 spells CATSREGWNTEAFF. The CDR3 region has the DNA TGTGCCACCAGCAGAGAGGGATGGAACACTGAAGCTTTCTTT. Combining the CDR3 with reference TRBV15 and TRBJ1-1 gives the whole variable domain DAMVIQNPRYQVTQFGKPVTLSCSQTLNHNVMYWYQQKSSQAPKLLFHYYDKDFNNEADTPDNFQSRRPNTSFCFLDIRSPGLGDTAMYLCATSREGWNTEAFFGQGTRLTVV.

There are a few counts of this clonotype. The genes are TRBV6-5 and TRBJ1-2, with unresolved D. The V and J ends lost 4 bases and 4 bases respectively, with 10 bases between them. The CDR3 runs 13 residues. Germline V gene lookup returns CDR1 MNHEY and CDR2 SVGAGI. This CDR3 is CASSSTAGYGYTF. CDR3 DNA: TGTGCCAGCAGTTCTACAGCCGGCTATGGCTACACCTTC.

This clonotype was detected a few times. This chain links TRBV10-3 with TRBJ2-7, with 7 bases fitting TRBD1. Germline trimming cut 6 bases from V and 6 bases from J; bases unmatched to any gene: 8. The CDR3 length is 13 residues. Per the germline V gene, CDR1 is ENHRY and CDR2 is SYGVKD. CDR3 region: CAIRQTGLGEQYV. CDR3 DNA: TGTGCCATCAGACAGACAGGGCTCGGCGAGCAGTACGTC.

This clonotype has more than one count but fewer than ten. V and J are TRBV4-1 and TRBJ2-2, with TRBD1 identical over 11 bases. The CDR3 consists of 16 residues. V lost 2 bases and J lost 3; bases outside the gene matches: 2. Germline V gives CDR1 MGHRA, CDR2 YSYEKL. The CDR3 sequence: CASSQRTGGDTGELFF. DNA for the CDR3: TGCGCCAGCAGCCAAAGGACAGGGGGCGACACCGGGGAGCTGTTTTTT.

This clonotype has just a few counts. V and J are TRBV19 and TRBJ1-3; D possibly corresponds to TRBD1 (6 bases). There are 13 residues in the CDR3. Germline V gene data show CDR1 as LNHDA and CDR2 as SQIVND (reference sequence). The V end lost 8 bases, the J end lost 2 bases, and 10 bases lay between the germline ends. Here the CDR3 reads CASHRGPGNTIYF. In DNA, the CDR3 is TGTGCCAGTCACCGGGGGCCTGGAAACACCATATATTTT.

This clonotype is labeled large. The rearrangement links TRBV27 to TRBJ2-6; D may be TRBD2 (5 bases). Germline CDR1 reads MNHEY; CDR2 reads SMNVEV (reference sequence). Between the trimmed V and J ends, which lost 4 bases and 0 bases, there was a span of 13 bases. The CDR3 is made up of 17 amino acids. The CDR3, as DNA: TGTGCCAGCAGTTCCGGGGTCCGGGTCTCTGGGGCCAACGTCCTGACTTTC. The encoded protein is CASSSGVRVSGANVLTF.

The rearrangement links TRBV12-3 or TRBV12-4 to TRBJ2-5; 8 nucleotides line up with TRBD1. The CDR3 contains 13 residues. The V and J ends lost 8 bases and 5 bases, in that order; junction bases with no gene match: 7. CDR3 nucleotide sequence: TGTGCCAGCGGCAGGGGGCTTGGGGAGACCCAGTACTTC. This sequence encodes CASGRGLGETQYF.

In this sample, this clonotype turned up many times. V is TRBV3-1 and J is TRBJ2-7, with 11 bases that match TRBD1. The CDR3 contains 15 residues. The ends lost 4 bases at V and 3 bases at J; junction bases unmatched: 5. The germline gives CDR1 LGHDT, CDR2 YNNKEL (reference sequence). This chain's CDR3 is CASSPRTGGFYEQYF. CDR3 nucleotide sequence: TGTGCCAGCAGCCCCCGGACAGGGGGCTTCTACGAGCAGTACTTC.

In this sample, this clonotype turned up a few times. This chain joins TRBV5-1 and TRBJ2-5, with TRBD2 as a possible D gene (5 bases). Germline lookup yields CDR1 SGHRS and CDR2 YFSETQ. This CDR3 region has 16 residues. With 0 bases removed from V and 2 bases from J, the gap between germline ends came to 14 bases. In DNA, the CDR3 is TGCGCCAGCAGCTTGGATAAGCGGACGATACAAGAGACCCAGTACTTC. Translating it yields CASSLDKRTIQETQYF.

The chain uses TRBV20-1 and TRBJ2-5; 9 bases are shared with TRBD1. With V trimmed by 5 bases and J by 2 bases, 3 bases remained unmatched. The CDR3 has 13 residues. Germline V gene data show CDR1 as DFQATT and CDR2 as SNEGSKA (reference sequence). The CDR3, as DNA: TGCAGTGCTCGGGACAGGGTACAAGAGACCCAGTACTTC. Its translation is CSARDRVQETQYF.